The TCR beta chain under discussion was sequenced for a study of cytomegalovirus exposure and HLA in healthy donors. A note on this clone: Antigen unknown.

Study outcomes and limitations: Immune exposure data for these donors was limited to CMV serostatus. In vitro assays verified that three CMV-associated chains recognized CMV antigens specifically. The study reported that TCR beta sequences accurately predicted HLA-A and HLA-B alleles in most subjects. In a later analysis, a missense DCLRE1C variant was linked to TCR beta V- and J-gene trimming.

The germline V and J ends were trimmed by 4 bases and 0 bases, with 16 bases remaining between them. Germline CDR1 MGHRA, CDR2 YSYEKL. The CDR3 contains 16 residues. The study ran its PCR with 60 Vbeta and 13 Jbeta primers. Here immunoSEQ multiplex PCR was the method, and the copy in TCRdb shows in-frame clones only, minus some. Of over 100,000 clones detected, 55% to 75% appear once; the ten largest clones hold around 4.2%. Material: PBMCs. V usage is TRBV4-1 and J usage is TRBJ2-7; possible D gene TRBD2, 6 bases. This TCR was recovered from a man aged 45-65 years in good health and CMV-seropositive. The CDR3, as DNA: TGCGCCAGCAGCCGGACCAGTGCCGGGAGCTCCTACGAGCAGTACTTC. This codes for CASSRTSAGSSYEQYF.